These 3 T cell receptor beta chains came from one sample sequenced in a study of T-cell memory formation after mild COVID-19. MiXCR, applied by TCRdb to the 5' RACE reads, yields one record per CDR3 protein. The table lists 100,000 or so distinct CDR3 sequences, 8.5% to 14% of them singletons. The sample comprised PBMCs or a T cell subset sorted from them (not recorded which). Every receptor here comes from a man younger than 35 who had mild COVID-19 (a few samples of this study predate the infection). Cell type and time point are not known.

This clonotype showed up many times. The gene calls are TRBV7-2 and TRBJ1-2, with TRBD1 as a possible D gene (6 bases). Germline values: CDR1 SGHTA, CDR2 FQGNSA. Trimming removed 3 bases at V and 6 bases at J, with 11 bases between. CDR3 length: 13 residues. In DNA, the CDR3 is TGTGCCAGCAGCTTGTGGGGGGCGGATGGCTACACCTTC. It codes for CASSLWGADGYTF.

This clonotype has a count of ten or more. The chain combines TRBV5-1 with TRBJ2-3; 8 positions match TRBD2. The CDR3 totals 16 residues. Germline loops: CDR1 SGHRS, CDR2 YFSETQ. Trimming took 4 bases from V and 4 from J; bases not matched to a gene: 11. The CDR3 coding sequence is TGCGCCAGCAGCCCCAGTATAGCGGGGTTCCCAGATACGCAGTATTTT. Translated: CASSPSIAGFPDTQYF.

This CDR3 reads CASSSPGQGANSPLHF. The CDR3 DNA follows: TGTGCCAGCAGCTCACCGGGACAGGGGGCTAATTCACCCCTCCACTTT. The chain recombines TRBV5-6 with TRBJ1-6; 12 bases map to TRBD1. With V trimmed by 3 bases and J by 6 bases, 4 bases remained unmatched. The CDR3 is made up of 16 amino acids. CDR1 is SGHDT, CDR2 YYEEEE, per germline.